This TCR beta chain was sequenced in a study of T cell repertoires in cytomegalovirus infection. Study-wide points: Carriage of CMV together with the relevant HLA was identifiable through cumulative public TCR beta family frequency.

V lost 0 bases, J lost 4 bases, and 12 bases lay in between. The CDR3 consists of 16 residues. In germline, CDR1 is MNHEY, CDR2 SVGAGI. TCRdb re-analysed the reads in MiXCR, keeping a single row per CDR3 protein. The table records 310,000 or so distinct CDR3 sequences, around a sixth of them present only once. As to this clonotype: Its antigen remains unidentified.

The rearrangement uses TRBV6-5 and TRBJ2-2; TRBD2 might be the D (5 bases). The material sequenced was PBMCs. The source of this sequence is a human donor in good health (CMV status not recorded). Some clones in this sample may be carry-over from other donors' samples. The CDR3 DNA sequence: TGTGCCAGCAGTTACTCGACGGGGAGTATCACCGGGGAGCTGTTTTTT. It is translated as CASSYSTGSITGELFF.